One sample yielded the 26 T cell receptor beta chains listed below, sequenced in a study of blood T cell repertoires in COVID-19. This table comes from immunoSEQ multiplex PCR, and its TCRdb copy is limited to in-frame clones, with some not included. Of about 150,000 clones listed, more than 70% are singletons. The sequenced sample was peripheral blood. These receptors were collected from an elderly woman with active or convalescent COVID-19.

The chain couples TRBV19 to TRBJ1-1; no reliable D call. The germline gives CDR1 LNHDA, CDR2 SQIVND (reference sequence). Deletions cut 4 bases from V and 3 bases from J, with 18 bases between. The CDR3 extends over 16 amino acids. Here the CDR3 reads CASSSQFGGGYTEAFF. CDR3 nucleotides: TGTGCCAGTAGTAGCCAATTTGGTGGCGGTTACACTGAAGCTTTCTTT. Full variable domain (remainder filled in from reference TRBV19 and TRBJ1-1): DGGITQSPKYLFRKEGQNVTLSCEQNLNHDAMYWYRQDPGQGLRLIYYSQIVNDFQKGDIAEGYSVSREKKESFPLTVTSAQKNPTAFYLCASSSQFGGGYTEAFFGQGTRLTVV.

This clone was detected a few times. The chain links TRBV29-1 to TRBJ1-1; 11 nucleotides line up with TRBD1. Germline V gene lookup returns CDR1 SQVTM and CDR2 ANQGSEA. The CDR3 loop spans 14 amino acids. V was pared by 2 bases and J by 5 bases, with 4 bases of the junction left unmatched. The CDR3 loop is CSVEWGTGGTEAFF. CDR3 bases: TGCAGCGTTGAATGGGGGACAGGGGGGACTGAAGCTTTCTTT.

V usage is TRBV15 and J usage is TRBJ1-1, with 9 bases lining up with TRBD1. The germline gives CDR1 LNHNV, CDR2 YYDKDF (reference sequence). Trimming removed 4 bases from V and 1 base from J; junction bases left unmatched: 7. This CDR3 region has 16 residues. CDR3 amino acids: CATSIETGGENTEAFF. DNA for the CDR3: TGTGCCACCAGCATAGAGACAGGGGGTGAGAACACTGAAGCTTTCTTT. The complete variable domain, with remaining parts taken from reference TRBV15 and TRBJ1-1, reads DAMVIQNPRYQVTQFGKPVTLSCSQTLNHNVMYWYQQKSSQAPKLLFHYYDKDFNNEADTPDNFQSRRPNTSFCFLDIRSPGLGDTAMYLCATSIETGGENTEAFFGQGTRLTVV.

J is TRBJ1-6 and V is TRBV2; D remains unclear. The CDR3 contains 14 residues. CDR1 is SNHLY, CDR2 FYNNEI, per germline. V was trimmed by 3 bases and J by 0 bases, leaving 3 bases between them. The CDR3 coding sequence is TGTGCCAGCAGTGAGAGCTCCTATAATTCACCCCTCCACTTT. Its protein is CASSESSYNSPLHF.

The genes are TRBV7-3 and TRBJ2-1; 11 positions match TRBD1. There are 14 residues in the CDR3. Trimming removed 5 bases from V and 6 bases from J; junction bases left unmatched: 3. From germline, CDR1 is SGHTA and CDR2 FQGTGA. CDR3 residues: CASSPGTGGNEQFF. CDR3 DNA: TGTGCCAGCAGCCCCGGGACAGGGGGCAATGAGCAGTTCTTC.

This clone appeared a few times. The chain is built from TRBV6-1 and TRBJ2-3; a possible D gene is TRBD2 (6 bases). This CDR3 contains 15 residues. Germline lookup yields CDR1 MNHNS and CDR2 SASEGT. The ends were cut back, 7 bases at V and 3 bases at J, with 17 bases in the middle. CDR3 sequence: CASMSGGGGTDTQYF. The CDR3 bases are TGTGCCAGCATGTCCGGGGGTGGGGGGACAGATACGCAGTATTTT.

Worth noting for this clone: Different DNA sequences within this sample yield the same CDR3. The chain is built from TRBV5-1 and TRBJ1-6; D is unclear. This CDR3 comprises 15 residues. V was clipped by 2 bases and J by 0 bases, with 6 bases between them. Germline-derived CDR1 and CDR2 are SGHRS and YFSETQ. The chain's CDR3 is CASSLESSYNSPLHF. The CDR3 bases are TGCGCCAGCAGCTTAGAGAGCTCCTATAATTCACCCCTCCACTTT.

The chain is built from TRBV6-5 and TRBJ1-1; possibly TRBD1 for D (5 bases). Per the germline V gene, CDR1 is MNHEY and CDR2 is SVGAGI. The CDR3 runs to 16 residues. Trimming shortened V by 0 bases and J by 0 bases, and 11 bases separated the two germline ends. The CDR3 bases are TGTGCCAGCAGTTACTCCGGGCGGGGGATGAACACTGAAGCTTTCTTT. Encoded protein: CASSYSGRGMNTEAFF.

The J gene is TRBJ1-2, the V gene TRBV5-1; D is unresolved. Trimming stripped 0 bases from V and 5 bases from J, with 11 bases between. Germline CDR1 SGHRS, CDR2 YFSETQ. CDR3 size: 14 residues. The CDR3 spells CASSLEVQKYGYTF. The CDR3 nucleotides read TGCGCCAGCAGCTTGGAGGTACAGAAGTATGGCTACACCTTC.

V and J are TRBV2 and TRBJ2-3, with D unclear. Trimming removed 4 bases at V and 2 bases at J, with 13 bases between. Germline lookup yields CDR1 SNHLY and CDR2 FYNNEI. The CDR3 is 15 amino acids. The CDR3 coding sequence is TGTGCCAGCAGTGTTCGGGTTGGAACCACAGATACGCAGTATTTT. Translated, it gives CASSVRVGTTDTQYF.

This clone was recorded a few times. This chain uses TRBV3-1 (or the pseudogene TRBV3-2) with TRBJ1-6; 11 bases fit TRBD1. CDR3 length: 12 amino acids. V gave up 4 bases and J gave up 16 bases; unmatched junction bases: 3. Germline CDR1 and CDR2: LGHDT and YNNKEL (reference sequence). The CDR3 region is CASSPDRGPLHF. The CDR3, as DNA: TGTGCCAGCAGCCCGGACAGGGGGCCGCTCCACTTT.

DNA for the CDR3: TGCAGCGTTGTCGGGACAGGGGGCCGTGGGGGAGCTTTCTTT. It is translated as CSVVGTGGRGGAFF. The V gene is TRBV29-1, the J gene TRBJ1-1; TRBD1 agrees at 12 bases. Germline-derived CDR1 and CDR2 are SQVTM and ANQGSEA. The CDR3 sequence is 14 residues long. Unmatched junction bases numbered 10, after V lost 4 bases and J lost 10 bases.

This clone was seen only a few times. CDR3 DNA sequence: TGTGCCATCAGTGAAATAACTAGCGGGAGCTCCTACGAGCAGTACTTC. Translated: CAISEITSGSSYEQYF. V is TRBV10-3 and J is TRBJ2-7; 11 positions match TRBD2. The CDR3 is made up of 16 amino acids. V was pared by 3 bases and J by 0 bases, with 4 bases of the junction left unmatched. Per the germline V gene, CDR1 is ENHRY and CDR2 is SYGVKD.

V usage is TRBV9 and J usage is TRBJ2-3; the match to TRBD2 covers 9 bases. Per the germline V gene, CDR1 is SGDLS and CDR2 is YYNGEE. This CDR3 spans 15 amino acids. V shed 4 bases, J shed 3 bases, and the junction held 6 bases outside the gene matches. CDR3 sequence (DNA): TGTGCCAGCAGCTTAGGACTAGCGAGGACAGATACGCAGTATTTT. It translates to CASSLGLARTDTQYF.

The CDR3 bases are TGCGCCAGCAGCTTCCAGGGCGTTGAAGCTTTCTTT. This gives the protein CASSFQGVEAFF. The chain couples TRBV5-1 to TRBJ1-1; tentatively, D is TRBD1 (5 bases). Germline V lookup: CDR1 SGHRS, CDR2 YFSETQ. This CDR3 has 12 residues. V was clipped by 2 bases and J by 7 bases, with 9 bases between them. Combining the CDR3 with reference TRBV5-1 and TRBJ1-1 gives the whole variable domain KAGVTQTPRYLIKTRGQQVTLSCSPISGHRSVSWYQQTPGQGLQFLFEYFSETQRNKGNFPGRFSGRQFSNSRSEMNVSTLELGDSALYLCASSFQGVEAFFGQGTRLTVV.

On this clone: Distinct nucleotide sequences in the sample also encode this CDR3. The chain combines TRBV7-3 with TRBJ2-5; no clear D gene. The CDR3 has 13 residues. Germline values: CDR1 SGHTA, CDR2 FQGTGA. Deletions cut 0 bases from V and 3 bases from J, with 5 bases between. CDR3 sequence reads: CASSLTREETQYF. In DNA form, the CDR3 reads TGTGCCAGCAGCTTAACCCGTGAAGAGACCCAGTACTTC. Combining the CDR3 with reference TRBV7-3 and TRBJ2-5 gives the whole variable domain GAGVSQTPSNKVTEKGKYVELRCDPISGHTALYWYRQSLGQGPEFLIYFQGTGAADDSGLPNDRFFAVRPEGSVSTLKIQRTERGDSAVYLCASSLTREETQYFGPGTRLLVL.

The J gene is TRBJ1-1, the V gene TRBV19; the D is unclear. Germline CDR1 and CDR2: LNHDA and SQIVND (reference sequence). The CDR3 extends over 14 amino acids. V shed 3 bases and J shed 1 base, with 9 bases lying between them. The CDR3 region is CASSMFRENTEAFF. Here the CDR3 DNA reads TGTGCCAGTAGTATGTTCCGCGAGAACACTGAAGCTTTCTTT.

The chain has TRBV15 and TRBJ2-1, with 9 bases lining up with TRBD2. This CDR3 has 17 amino acids. V was pared by 0 bases and J by 10 bases, with 13 bases of the junction left unmatched. Germline loops: CDR1 LNHNV, CDR2 YYDKDF (reference sequence). CDR3 sequence (DNA): TGTGCCACCAGCAGAGATCCGGGCGGGAGGGCCGGGGGAGAGCAGTTCTTC. Its protein is CATSRDPGGRAGGEQFF. Using reference TRBV15 and TRBJ2-1 for the parts outside the CDR3, the full variable domain is DAMVIQNPRYQVTQFGKPVTLSCSQTLNHNVMYWYQQKSSQAPKLLFHYYDKDFNNEADTPDNFQSRRPNTSFCFLDIRSPGLGDTAMYLCATSRDPGGRAGGEQFFGPGTRLTVL.

This chain joins TRBV7-9 and TRBJ2-3; D is possibly TRBD2 (7 bases). Germline-derived CDR1 and CDR2 are SEHNR and FQNEAQ (reference sequence). The CDR3 is 16 residues long. V was shortened by 8 bases and J by 4 bases, with 22 bases between the two germline ends. CDR3 sequence (DNA): TGTGCCAGCGGCCCGATACTCCCGGGGGGCGCAGATACGCAGTATTTT. Protein sequence: CASGPILPGGADTQYF.

The chain links TRBV7-6 to TRBJ2-1, with D perhaps TRBD1 (5 bases). The V and J ends lost 3 bases and 7 bases respectively, with 10 bases between them. This CDR3 comprises 13 residues. CDR1 and CDR2 from the germline V gene are SGHVS and FNYEAQ. The DNA for the CDR3 is TGTGCCAGCAGCTTTGGGGCGAGGAATGAGCAGTTCTTC. Its protein product is CASSFGARNEQFF.

The genes are TRBV5-1 and TRBJ2-2; no clear D. Trimming shortened V by 0 bases and J by 3 bases, and 12 bases separated the two germline ends. The CDR3 consists of 16 residues. Per the germline V gene, CDR1 is SGHRS and CDR2 is YFSETQ. Here the CDR3 reads CASSLGGSWYTGELFF. In DNA, the CDR3 is TGCGCCAGCAGCTTGGGTGGTAGCTGGTACACCGGGGAGCTGTTTTTT.

This clone was counted between two and nine times. The chain combines TRBV15 with TRBJ1-2; D is perhaps TRBD1 (5 bases). The CDR3 has 14 residues. The V end was cut by 0 bases, the J end by 4 bases, with 9 bases between. Germline CDR1 and CDR2: LNHNV and YYDKDF (reference sequence). The CDR3: CATSRDQGAYGYTF. As DNA, the CDR3 is TGTGCCACCAGCAGAGATCAGGGCGCCTATGGCTACACCTTC.

The rearrangement uses TRBV4-2 and TRBJ2-3; 9 bases fit TRBD2. In germline, CDR1 is LGHNA, CDR2 YNFKEQ. J was trimmed by 2 bases and V by 4 bases; bases with no gene match: 4. The CDR3 extends over 15 amino acids. The CDR3 loop reads CASSLAGGNTDTQYF. CDR3 nucleotides: TGTGCCAGCAGCCTTGCGGGAGGGAACACAGATACGCAGTATTTT.

This clone was picked up one time. This sequence joins TRBV9 and TRBJ1-2; TRBD1 is a possible D gene (6 bases). The CDR3 extends over 15 amino acids. V lost 0 bases to trimming and J lost 7 bases, with 16 bases between them. Germline-derived CDR1 and CDR2 are SGDLS and YYNGEE. CDR3 region: CASSVGVWEGGGYTF. DNA of the CDR3: TGTGCCAGCAGCGTAGGAGTCTGGGAGGGGGGTGGCTACACCTTC.

This clone was detected only once. The chain's CDR3 is CASSHALGREGSDEQYF. CDR3 nucleotides: TGTGCCAGCAGCCATGCTTTGGGACGGGAGGGTAGCGACGAGCAGTACTTC. The chain employs TRBV3-1 (or the pseudogene TRBV3-2) and TRBJ2-7, with 8 bases lining up with TRBD2. CDR1 and CDR2 from the germline V gene are LGHDT and YNNKEL (reference sequence). The V gene end was trimmed by 3 bases and the J gene end by 5 bases; junction bases not matched to a gene: 15. The CDR3 consists of 17 residues.

The chain employs TRBV18 and TRBJ2-1; the D is unclear. CDR1 is KGHSH, CDR2 LQKENI, per germline. The CDR3 has 12 amino acids. Trimming pared 3 bases from V and 8 bases from J, leaving 8 bases between. This chain's CDR3 is CASSPVGDEQFF. As DNA, the CDR3 is TGTGCCAGCTCACCGGTAGGAGATGAGCAGTTCTTC.